A selection of T cell receptor beta chains follows, all from one sample in a study of T cells after posttransplantation cyclophosphamide. Assay: immunoSEQ multiplex PCR; the TCRdb copy retains only in-frame clones and omits some. The table lists about 52,000 clones, 85% to 90% of them singletons. Sequenced input: PBMCs. These receptors were collected from a young man with a blood cancer, CMV-positive, and with a related stem cell donor. Each CDR3 is given with its conserved first and last residue. The D gene is left open where the match is weak. Clone size is not always given. Where it is, it says once, few, many or a class for expanded clones.

.,TRBJ2-7,TRBV11-2,.,TGTGCCAGCAGAACGGTCGGCTACGAGCAGTACTTC,CASRTVGYEQYF
.,TRBJ2-2,TRBV5-1,.,TGCGCCAGCAGCTTGTCTAGCGCCGGGGAGCTGTTTTTT,CASSLSSAGELFF
TRBD1,TRBJ1-4,TRBV11-2,few,TGTGCCAGCAGCCCAGAGGGACAGGGGAGTGAAAAACTGTTTTTT,CASSPEGQGSEKLFF
TRBD2,TRBJ2-3,TRBV18,few,TGTGCCAGCTCACCGTCGTATCTAGCGGTACGCACAGATACGCAGTATTTT,CASSPSYLAVRTDTQYF
TRBD1,TRBJ1-4,TRBV28,.,TGTGCCAGCAGATTACAGGGGTCTAATGAAAAACTGTTTTTT,CASRLQGSNEKLFF
.,TRBJ1-5,TRBV5-4,.,TGTGCCAGCAGCTTTGTAAAGGGGTCTGGTCAGCCCCAGCATTTT,CASSFVKGSGQPQHF
.,TRBJ2-1,TRBV18,.,TGTGCCAGCTCGGGCGGGACTGAACGCCAGCAGTTCTTC,CASSGGTERQQFF
.,TRBJ1-1,TRBV2,.,TGTGCCAGCAGTGCTCGTTTAGTGAAAGCTTTCTTT,CASSARLVKAFF
TRBD2,TRBJ2-5,TRBV2,few,TGTGCCAGCATGGGGACTAGCGGGCAGGAGACCCAGTACTTC,CASMGTSGQETQYF
.,TRBJ2-7,TRBV7-8,.,TGTGCCAGCAGCTTACCAGGGGTTTGGCACGAGCAGTACTTC,CASSLPGVWHEQYF
TRBD2,TRBJ2-3,TRBV2,once,TGTGCCTCCCCGGGACTAGCGGGAGGAGATGACACAGATACGCAGTATTTT,CASPGLAGGDDTDTQYF
.,TRBJ1-1,TRBV29-1,.,TGCAGCGCTGCGACAGTCATGAACACTGAAGCTTTCTTT,CSAATVMNTEAFF
TRBD1,TRBJ1-5,TRBV5-6,.,TGTGCCAGCAGCGCCTGGACAGGGGTGCAGCCCCAGCATTTT,CASSAWTGVQPQHF
.,TRBJ2-3,TRBV11-3,few,TGTGCCAGCAGGTCAGGGGCGTACGGAGATACGCAGTATTTT,CASRSGAYGDTQYF
TRBD1,TRBJ1-4,TRBV2,.,TGTGCCAGCAGGGCGACCGGGACAGCTTCTGAAAAACTGTTTTTT,CASRATGTASEKLFF
TRBD1,TRBJ2-3,TRBV9,.,TGTGCCAGCAGCGCCAACGGACAGGGGTACGGAGATACGCAGTATTTT,CASSANGQGYGDTQYF
.,TRBJ1-5,TRBV19,.,TGTGCCAGTAGTGTGAACAGCCCCAATCAGCCCCAGCATTTT,CASSVNSPNQPQHF
TRBD1,TRBJ2-5,TRBV7-7,.,TGTGCTAGCAGCCCAAGACAGGGACAAGAGACCCAGTACTTC,CASSPRQGQETQYF
TRBD1,TRBJ1-2,TRBV25-1,once,TGTGCCAGCAGGGGACAGGGGTTGAACTATGGCTACACCTTC,CASRGQGLNYGYTF
.,TRBJ2-2,TRBV11-3,.,TGTGCCAGCAGCCCGGACAGCGCAGCCACCGGGGAGCTGTTTTTT,CASSPDSAATGELFF
.,TRBJ2-5,TRBV5-4,.,TGTGCCATTAGGGGAGGGGGACTTCAAGAGACCCAGTACTTC,CAIRGGGLQETQYF
.,TRBJ2-5,TRBV21-1,.,TGTGCCAGCAGGAGTCTTCAAGAGACCCAGTACTTC,CASRSLQETQYF
.,TRBJ2-7,TRBV19,.,TGTGCCAGTAGTGATGAGGACTATGAGCAGTACTTC,CASSDEDYEQYF
.,TRBJ1-4,TRBV27,.,TGTGCCAGCAAACGTAAGGGGTATACTAATGAAAAACTGTTTTTT,CASKRKGYTNEKLFF
.,TRBJ2-7,TRBV5-1,.,TGCGCCAGCACCCTTGGGGGCTCTAGCGAGCAGTACTTC,CASTLGGSSEQYF
.,TRBJ1-2,TRBV4-2,.,TGTGCCAGCAGCCATGATGAACAGGGTAGGAGCTACACCTTC,CASSHDEQGRSYTF
TRBD2,TRBJ2-1,TRBV25-1,.,TGTGCCAGCAGACACCGACTAGCGGGAGTCAATGAGCAGTTCTTC,CASRHRLAGVNEQFF
.,TRBJ2-2,TRBV7-9,few,TGTGCCAGCAGCCGATTGACAGGCACCGGGGAGCTGTTTTTT,CASSRLTGTGELFF
TRBD2,TRBJ2-7,TRBV4-3,.,TGCGCCAGCAGCCAAGATCTAGGACTAGTGGGCTACGAGCAGTACTTC,CASSQDLGLVGYEQYF
.,TRBJ1-2,TRBV6-5,.,TGTGCCAGCAGTTACGGGGGGGGATTGGGTGGCTACACCTTC,CASSYGGGLGGYTF
TRBD1,TRBJ2-7,TRBV25-1,.,TGTGCCAGCAGCCACGGACAGGGGGCGTACGAGCAGTACTTC,CASSHGQGAYEQYF
.,TRBJ2-1,TRBV5-1,.,TGCGCCAGCAGCTTGTTTCAGGGCCGTTTGGGGAATGAGCAGTTCTTC,CASSLFQGRLGNEQFF
TRBD1,TRBJ2-1,TRBV5-4,.,TGTGCCAGCAGCTTAGTCCGGGACAGGGGGATGAATGAGCAGTTCTTC,CASSLVRDRGMNEQFF
.,TRBJ2-1,TRBV21-1,.,TGTGCCAGCAGCAAAGTAGTAGAAGGACTAGCGGGGGAAACCGATGAGCAGTTCTTC,CASSKVVEGLAGETDEQFF
TRBD1,TRBJ1-2,TRBV7-9,.,TGTGCCACTTGGGGGGCAGGGGGCAACTATGGCTACACCTTC,CATWGAGGNYGYTF
.,TRBJ2-3,TRBV6-5,.,TGTGCCAGCAGTTCCCTTTGGCGGAGAGAGCCAGATACGCAGTATTTT,CASSSLWRREPDTQYF
.,TRBJ2-1,TRBV2,.,TGTGCCAGCATCGCACCCCTAGAGAATGAGCAGTTCTTC,CASIAPLENEQFF
.,TRBJ2-5,TRBV13,.,TGTGCCAGCAGCTTAGATGCCGGGACAACAGAAGAGACCCAGTACTTC,CASSLDAGTTEETQYF
TRBD1,TRBJ2-1,TRBV18,.,TGTGCCAGCTCAGTGATTCAGGGGGCATCGTCCTACAATGAGCAGTTCTTC,CASSVIQGASSYNEQFF
.,TRBJ2-7,TRBV27,.,TGTGCCAGCAGTTTTGGTCTCGCTGGACAGTCGGGGTGGGAGCAGTACTTC,CASSFGLAGQSGWEQYF
TRBD2,TRBJ2-3,TRBV27,few,TGTGCCAGCGGAGGACTAGCGGGCCTTCAAGATACGCAGTATTTT,CASGGLAGLQDTQYF